This TCR beta chain derives from a study of radiation and T cells in renal cell carcinoma. The germline CDR1 and CDR2 sequences are SGHRS and YFSETQ. Trimming took 5 bases from V and 14 from J; bases not matched to a gene: 12. The CDR3 has 13 amino acids. Described time point: blood 4 weeks post-SBRT, at nephrectomy. Treatment described: 15 Gy SBRT to primary tumor, nephrectomy 4 weeks later. Assay used: immunoSEQ multiplex PCR; TCRdb lists only in-frame clones, some missing. The data contain tens of thousands of clones, over 60% of them singletons. V gene TRBV5-1 combines with J gene TRBJ2-1; 8 nucleotides agree with TRBD2. The source was blood, collected from a patient whose treatment included radiotherapy and nephrectomy. This receptor was obtained from a man in his sixties with renal cell carcinoma. The CDR3 spells CASSTLPREGKFF. In DNA form, the CDR3 reads TGCGCCAGCAGTACCCTACCCCGGGAGGGTAAGTTCTTC.